Below are 3 T cell receptor beta chains sequenced from a single sample in a study of T cells in Graves' hyperthyroidism and ophthalmopathy. TCR beta CDR3 region amplification was performed from RNA transcripts. RT-PCR in the first round (using the HTBI primer set) targeted the TCR CDR3. TCRdb analysed the multiplex PCR reads with MiXCR anew, one entry per CDR3 protein. The data show fewer than 700,000 distinct CDR3 sequences, roughly 15% seen once. Material: blood. The receptors here all came from a woman aged 25 to 39 with Graves' hyperthyroidism.

This clonotype was recorded at least ten times. This rearrangement joins TRBV7-9 to TRBJ2-7; D is undetermined. V lost 1 base, J lost 5 bases, and 12 bases lay in between. CDR3 length: 14 amino acids. The germline V gene has CDR1 SEHNR and CDR2 FQNEAQ (reference sequence). In DNA, the CDR3 is TGTGCCAGCAGCTTAGATCCCGGCTGGGACGAGCAGTACTTC. Translated, it gives CASSLDPGWDEQYF.

Turning to this clonotype: A much larger clone differs from this one at a single base, so this may be a read error. Likely a read error: the CDR3 ends without its conserved phenylalanine or tryptophan. The rearrangement links TRBV6-2 or TRBV6-3 to TRBJ1-5; a weak D match, TRBD1 (5 bases). This CDR3 has 15 residues. V was cut by 5 bases and J by 6 bases, with 17 bases left in between. The germline V gene has CDR1 MNHEY and CDR2 SVGEGT. CDR3 in DNA: TGTGCCAGCAGTACCCACAGCCCTGGGGCTCAGCCCCAGCATTCT. Its protein is CASSTHSPGAQPQHS.

Notes on this clonotype: A much more abundant neighbour one base away suggests this may be a read error. The chain employs TRBV6-5 and TRBJ2-2, with 11 bases aligning to TRBD2. CDR1 MNHEY and CDR2 SVGAGI come from the germline V gene. This CDR3 is 17 amino acids long. The CDR3 reads CANSYSILAGAVGELFF. CDR3 DNA: TGTGCCAACAGTTACTCGATACTAGCGGGAGCAGTCGGGGAGCTGTTTTTT.